This T cell receptor beta chain was recovered during a study of vaccination and CD4 T cells after COVID-19. Notes on this clonotype: What it binds is not known.

The CDR3 covers 14 residues. In germline, CDR1 is DFQATT, CDR2 SNEGSKA (reference sequence). Germline trimming cut 5 bases from V and 3 bases from J; bases unmatched to any gene: 7. Once obtained from cultured CD4+ T cells, the DNA was sequenced using the Oncomine TCR Beta short-read assay. TCRdb reanalysed the PCR reads using MiXCR and keeps one entry per CDR3 protein. The sample holds 20,000 or so distinct CDR3 sequences; around 42% are singletons and the top ten take about 4.3%. As to time point: late sampling 161 to 241 days after vaccination in a few convalescent patients. The treatment here: roughly ten-day PBMC culture with coronavirus spike peptide pools or control peptides (ViraFEST assay).

The receptor was derived from a human donor who had recovered from COVID-19. The material was CD4+ T cells from blood, cultured in vitro, obtained about 7 months after SARS-CoV-2 vaccination. The chain joins TRBV20-1 to TRBJ2-3; 8 bases agree with TRBD2. CDR3 sequence: CSASLTGGTDTQYF. In nucleotides, the CDR3 is TGCAGTGCTTCTCTAACGGGGGGGACAGATACGCAGTATTTT.